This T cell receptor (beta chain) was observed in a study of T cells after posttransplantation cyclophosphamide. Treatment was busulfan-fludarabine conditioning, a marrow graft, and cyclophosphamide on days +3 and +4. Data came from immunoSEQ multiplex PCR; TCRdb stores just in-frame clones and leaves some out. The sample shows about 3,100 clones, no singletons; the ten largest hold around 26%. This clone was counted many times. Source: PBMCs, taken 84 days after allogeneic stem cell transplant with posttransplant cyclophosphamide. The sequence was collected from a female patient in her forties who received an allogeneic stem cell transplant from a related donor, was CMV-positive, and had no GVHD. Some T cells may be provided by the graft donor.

CDR3 in DNA: TGTGCCAGCAGAGTGGTCCCGGGACAGGGAGGAGATACGCAGTATTTT. It encodes CASRVVPGQGGDTQYF. The rearrangement uses TRBV6-6 and TRBJ2-3, with TRBD1 matching 9 bases. V gave up 6 bases and J gave up 5 bases; unmatched junction bases: 12. CDR3 length: 16 residues. Germline assignment: CDR1 MNHNY and CDR2 SVGAGI (reference sequence).